The rows below give T cell receptor beta chains drawn from one sample of a study of sequential checkpoint blockade in melanoma. Method: immunoSEQ multiplex PCR; TCRdb's copy keeps in-frame clones and lacks some. Here the sample spans about 13,000 clones, 25% to 35% being singletons. The sample consisted of tumor tissue (inferred from file names), taken from a patient given nivolumab and ipilimumab in sequence. The receptors derive from a human donor with melanoma. Each CDR3 is given with its conserved first and last residue. D genes are given only for firm matches. For some rows the clone size is stated as once, few or many, or as a class when expanded; others skip it.

NA	NA	TRBV14	TRBJ2-1	CASSGADDYNEQFF	TGTGCCAGCAGCGGAGCGGATGACTACAATGAGCAGTTCTTC
NA	NA	TRBV11-3	TRBJ1-4	CASSFTQEIEKLFF	TGTGCCAGCAGCTTTACACAGGAGATCGAAAAACTGTTTTTT
NA	NA	TRBV5-1	TRBJ2-5	CASSFGEGARETQYF	TGCGCCAGCAGCTTCGGGGAGGGGGCGCGAGAGACCCAGTACTTC
TRBD2	NA	TRBV4-1	TRBJ2-2	CASSQVKTGLAGGRRTGELFF	TGCGCCAGCAGCCAGGTAAAGACGGGACTAGCGGGAGGACGTCGGACCGGGGAGCTGTTTTTT
TRBD2	few	TRBV6-8	TRBJ2-3	CASRGLAGAISDQTDTQYF	TGTGCCAGCAGGGGACTAGCGGGAGCAATTTCCGACCAAACAGATACGCAGTATTTT
NA	NA	TRBV28	TRBJ2-3	CASSRQGPDTQYF	TGTGCCAGCAGCCGGCAGGGCCCCGATACGCAGTATTTT
TRBD1	few	TRBV11-3	TRBJ1-2	CASSALTGLDYGYTF	TGTGCCAGCAGCGCCTTGACAGGGCTGGACTATGGCTACACCTTC
TRBD2	many	TRBV4-1	TRBJ2-2	CASSRTTGLAGFTGELFF	TGCGCCAGCAGCCGGACGACGGGACTAGCGGGATTCACCGGGGAGCTGTTTTTT
TRBD1	few	TRBV28	TRBJ2-7	CASSRTTGGSYEQYF	TGTGCCAGCAGTCGAACAACAGGGGGCTCCTACGAGCAGTACTTC
TRBD1	few	TRBV7-8	TRBJ2-5	CASSGQVSETQYF	TGTGCCAGCAGCGGACAGGTCAGCGAGACCCAGTACTTC
NA	NA	TRBV6-8	TRBJ2-3	CATEADNTDTQYF	TGTGCCACCGAAGCGGATAACACAGATACGCAGTATTTT
NA	NA	TRBV18	TRBJ1-5	CASSPEAGRDQPQHF	TGTGCCAGCTCACCCGAGGCGGGAAGAGATCAGCCCCAGCATTTT
NA	NA	TRBV11-3	TRBJ2-5	CASSPKTGAGETQYF	TGTGCCAGCAGTCCGAAGACGGGAGCCGGAGAGACCCAGTACTTC
NA	few	TRBV6-8	TRBJ2-3	CAIRPDDRAGGDTQYF	TGTGCCATCAGACCGGACGACAGGGCCGGGGGGGATACGCAGTATTTT
NA	few	TRBV11-3	TRBJ1-1	CASSLVSAVTEAFF	TGTGCCAGCAGCTTAGTTTCTGCGGTCACTGAAGCTTTCTTT
NA	NA	TRBV6-8	TRBJ2-2	CASSDSDTGELFF	TGTGCCAGCAGTGACTCGGACACCGGGGAGCTGTTTTTT
TRBD1	few	TRBV11-3	TRBJ1-4	CASSLGVVGQGATNEKLFF	TGTGCCAGCAGCTTAGGTGTCGTGGGACAGGGTGCAACTAATGAAAAACTGTTTTTT
NA	few	TRBV6-8	TRBJ1-5	CASSRARAAGTYSNQPQHF	TGTGCCAGCAGCCGCGCTCGGGCCGCGGGAACCTATAGCAATCAGCCCCAGCATTTT
TRBD1	few	TRBV11-3	TRBJ2-5	CASSRQGSGETQYF	TGTGCCAGCAGCCGACAGGGTTCGGGGGAGACCCAGTACTTC
NA	NA	TRBV5-1	TRBJ2-5	CASSLVGLKETQYF	TGCGCCAGCAGCTTGGTAGGACTCAAAGAGACCCAGTACTTC
NA	NA	TRBV18	TRBJ1-5	CASSPSFGSNQPQHF	TGTGCCAGCTCACCGAGTTTTGGAAGCAATCAGCCCCAGCATTTT
TRBD2	NA	TRBV11-3	TRBJ2-5	CASSLVLAGQETQYF	TGTGCCAGCAGCTTGGTACTAGCGGGCCAAGAGACCCAGTACTTC
NA	few	TRBV12-5	TRBJ2-4	CASGLGLAKNIQYF	TGTGCTAGTGGTTTGGGACTAGCCAAAAACATTCAGTACTTC
TRBD2	few	TRBV11-3	TRBJ2-2	CASSPPSGRAGELFF	TGTGCCAGCAGCCCCCCAAGCGGGAGGGCCGGGGAGCTGTTTTTT
NA	few	TRBV19	TRBJ2-3	CASSWRVTDTQYF	TGTGCCAGTAGTTGGAGGGTGACAGATACGCAGTATTTT
NA	NA	TRBV5-1	TRBJ2-3	CASSLALRGNTDTQYF	TGCGCCAGCAGCTTGGCCCTAAGGGGGAACACAGATACGCAGTATTTT
NA	NA	TRBV14	TRBJ2-7	CASSQGAGRRGNEQYF	TGTGCCAGCAGCCAAGGGGCGGGACGGAGGGGGAACGAGCAGTACTTC
NA	medium-sized	TRBV6-8	TRBJ2-1	CASGGLYNEQFF	TGTGCCAGCGGAGGACTTTACAATGAGCAGTTCTTC
TRBD1	few	TRBV12-5	TRBJ1-3	CASTRTGRHTIYF	TGTGCCAGCACCAGGACAGGGCGGCACACCATATATTTT
NA	NA	TRBV29-1	TRBJ1-1	CSVDPAGLGVNTEAFF	TGCAGCGTTGACCCGGCGGGGTTGGGAGTGAACACTGAAGCTTTCTTT
NA	few	TRBV6-7	TRBJ2-1	CASRAGVPYNEQFF	TGTGCCAGCAGAGCAGGGGTTCCCTACAATGAGCAGTTCTTC
NA	few	TRBV11-3	TRBJ2-7	CASSLGEISYEQYF	TGTGCCAGCAGCTTAGGGGAAATCTCCTACGAGCAGTACTTC
NA	NA	TRBV5-1	TRBJ1-1	CASSPGRGAVTEAFF	TGCGCCAGCAGCCCGGGGCGGGGGGCTGTAACTGAAGCTTTCTTT
NA	few	TRBV6-8	TRBJ1-1	CATLVGGADTEAFF	TGTGCCACCCTTGTGGGGGGCGCGGACACTGAAGCTTTCTTT
TRBD1	NA	TRBV28	TRBJ1-4	CASSWGARGYEKLFF	TGTGCCAGCAGTTGGGGTGCCAGGGGGTATGAAAAACTGTTTTTT
TRBD2	NA	TRBV5-1	TRBJ2-4	CASSLTSGGLAKNIQYF	TGCGCCAGCAGCTTGACTAGCGGGGGGCTAGCCAAAAACATTCAGTACTTC
NA	few	TRBV2	TRBJ2-5	CASSRDPQETQYF	TGTGCCAGCAGCCGGGACCCACAAGAGACCCAGTACTTC
NA	NA	TRBV11-3	TRBJ2-5	CASSPRIGTGLQETQYF	TGTGCCAGCAGCCCGAGGATCGGGACTGGGCTTCAAGAGACCCAGTACTTC
NA	NA	TRBV7-5	TRBJ2-6	CASSQVGGAGGANVLTF	TGTGCCAGCAGCCAAGTGGGAGGGGCTGGTGGGGCCAACGTCCTGACTTTC
TRBD1	few	TRBV9	TRBJ1-3	CASSEGTGSPYSGNTIYF	TGTGCCAGCAGTGAAGGGACAGGGTCCCCCTACTCTGGAAACACCATATATTTT
TRBD1	many	TRBV28	TRBJ2-7	CASSYGTGGHEQYF	TGTGCCAGCAGCTACGGGACAGGGGGCCACGAGCAGTACTTC
NA	NA	TRBV6-8	TRBJ2-7	CAPTLGSAYEQYF	TGTGCCCCAACACTGGGGTCTGCCTACGAGCAGTACTTC
TRBD2	many	TRBV11-3	TRBJ2-5	CASRPGTSGVETQYF	TGTGCCAGCAGGCCTGGGACTAGCGGAGTGGAGACCCAGTACTTC
NA	many	TRBV7-2	TRBJ2-1	CASSHYGGKEQFF	TGTGCCAGCAGCCATTACGGGGGAAAAGAGCAGTTCTTC
TRBD1	few	TRBV11-3	TRBJ1-2	CASSHGTDSAANYGYTF	TGTGCCAGCAGCCACGGGACAGACTCAGCAGCTAACTATGGCTACACCTTC
TRBD1	few	TRBV6-8	TRBJ1-3	CATVFDRVNTIYF	TGTGCCACCGTTTTTGACAGGGTCAACACCATATATTTT